Each of the 7 T cell receptor beta chains below was sequenced from the same sample in a study of cytomegalovirus exposure and HLA in healthy donors. Primers: 60 Vbeta forward and 13 Jbeta reverse. Sequenced by immunoSEQ multiplex PCR; TCRdb stores in-frame clones only, minus some. The sample has roughly 98,000 clones; about two thirds are singletons. Specimen: PBMCs. These TCRs come from a man in his fifties in good health and CMV-seronegative.

The chain couples TRBV7-9 to TRBJ2-3; 7 bases are shared with TRBD2. CDR3 length equals 16 residues. V trimming: 5 bases; J trimming: 0 bases; junction bases outside the gene matches: 8. Germline V gene sequence: CDR1 SEHNR, CDR2 FQNEAQ (reference sequence). The CDR3: CASSRPGGGSTDTQYF. CDR3 DNA sequence: TGTGCCAGCAGCCGGCCTGGGGGGGGAAGCACAGATACGCAGTATTTT.

V and J are TRBV18 and TRBJ1-2; 10 bases align to TRBD1. The CDR3 spans 16 residues. Unmatched junction bases numbered 9, after V lost 4 bases and J lost 4 bases. Germline values: CDR1 KGHSH, CDR2 LQKENI. The CDR3 DNA reads as TGTGCCAGCTCACTATCCGGGACAGGGGTACCCTATGGCTACACCTTC. Its protein product is CASSLSGTGVPYGYTF. Full variable domain (rest looked up from reference TRBV18 and TRBJ1-2): NAGVMQNPRHLVRRRGQEARLRCSPMKGHSHVYWYRQLPEEGLKFMVYLQKENIIDESGMPKERFSAEFPKEGPSILRIQQVVRGDSAAYFCASSLSGTGVPYGYTFGSGTRLTVV.

Comment on this clone: Additional DNA sequences in this sample encode the identical CDR3. The V gene is TRBV7-9, the J gene TRBJ2-1, with 7 bases aligning to TRBD2. The CDR3 extends over 15 amino acids. The germline V gene has CDR1 SEHNR and CDR2 FQNEAQ (reference sequence). J lost 8 bases, V lost 1 base, and 8 bases had no gene match. In nucleotides, the CDR3 is TGTGCCAGCAGCTTAGGGACTAGTAGTGGTGATGAGCAGTTCTTC. Protein sequence: CASSLGTSSGDEQFF.

The J gene is TRBJ1-1, the V gene TRBV19; TRBD1 agrees at 11 bases. This CDR3 is 17 amino acids long. Germline CDR1 reads LNHDA; CDR2 reads SQIVND (reference sequence). The V gene end was trimmed by 3 bases and the J gene end by 8 bases; junction bases not matched to a gene: 14. The DNA of the CDR3 is TGTGCCAGTAGTATTTCCCCCGTCCGGGACAGGGGGATGGAAGCTTTCTTT. Protein sequence: CASSISPVRDRGMEAFF.

V and J are TRBV5-4 and TRBJ2-7; possible D gene TRBD2, 5 bases. Germline CDR1 SGHNT, CDR2 YYREEE (reference sequence). The CDR3 spans 15 residues. V lost 0 bases and J lost 3, with 13 bases in between. CDR3 sequence (DNA): TGTGCCAGCAGCTTGGCCCGGGGTCCCTTCTACGAGCAGTACTTC. Its protein is CASSLARGPFYEQYF.

The rearrangement uses TRBV25-1 and TRBJ1-1; 7 nucleotides agree with TRBD1. The CDR3 sequence is 15 residues long. Trimming removed 4 bases from V and 1 base from J; junction bases left unmatched: 6. Germline V CDR1 and CDR2: MGHDK, SYGVNS. DNA of the CDR3: TGTGCCAGCAGTGGAATTTGGACAGGGAACACTGAAGCTTTCTTT. This translates into CASSGIWTGNTEAFF.

The rearrangement uses TRBV9 and TRBJ1-1, with 9 nucleotides matching TRBD1. The CDR3 is 20 amino acids. CDR1 SGDLS and CDR2 YYNGEE come from the germline V gene. The V and J ends lost 3 bases and 4 bases, in that order; junction bases with no gene match: 22. The CDR3 reads CASSGRLTYRGRPTFTEAFF. The CDR3, as DNA: TGTGCCAGCAGCGGCCGCCTTACTTACAGGGGGCGACCCACGTTCACTGAAGCTTTCTTT. The full variable domain, with the rest looked up from reference TRBV9 and TRBJ1-1, is DSGVTQTPKHLITATGQRVTLRCSPRSGDLSVYWYQQSLDQGLQFLIQYYNGEERAKGNILERFSAQQFPDLHSELNLSSLELGDSALYFCASSGRLTYRGRPTFTEAFFGQGTRLTVV.